The clone carrying this TCR beta chain showed up just once. Source study methods: Researchers report that nucleated cell counts were estimated from reference gene primer amplification. Assay used: immunoSEQ multiplex PCR; TCRdb lists only in-frame clones, some missing. V, J and clone size reflect that table, while D and trimming were determined from the DNA. The table records roughly 230,000 clones, more than 65% of them present only once. The sample comes from a study of blood T cell repertoires in COVID-19. Overall study: The analysed material was cDNA or gDNA that came from T cells, B-cell-depleted T cells, or PBMCs.

Germline V gene lookup returns CDR1 SGHRS and CDR2 YFSETQ. J lost 5 bases, V lost 4 bases, and 16 bases had no gene match. The CDR3 consists of 18 residues. The sequenced sample was PBMCs or T cells enriched from blood (not recorded which). V usage is TRBV5-1 and J usage is TRBJ2-2, with 8 nucleotides matching TRBD1. The TCR comes from a man over 45 who had recovered from COVID-19. This CDR3 reads CASSTQGQATFGTGELFF. The CDR3, as DNA: TGCGCCAGCAGCACACAGGGACAGGCGACGTTTGGTACCGGGGAGCTGTTTTTT. Using reference TRBV5-1 and TRBJ2-2 for the parts outside the CDR3, the full variable domain is KAGVTQTPRYLIKTRGQQVTLSCSPISGHRSVSWYQQTPGQGLQFLFEYFSETQRNKGNFPGRFSGRQFSNSRSEMNVSTLELGDSALYLCASSTQGQATFGTGELFFGEGSRLTVL.